A selection of T cell receptor beta chains follows, all from one sample in a study of graft-versus-host responses after intestinal transplantation. These receptors lack a known antigen. The repertoire was sequenced with immunoSEQ multiplex PCR; TCRdb's copy has only in-frame clones and lacks some. The sample comprises approximately 76,000 clones, under 90% of which are singletons, and 0.35% to 0.4% rests with the top ten. The sequenced sample was unstimulated CD4+ T cells sorted from spleen or lymph node cells, obtained before transplant. These TCRs come from a human donor who was the organ donor for an intestinal transplant. Each CDR3 is given with its conserved first and last residue. A D gene is named only where the DNA matches it firmly. The size of a clone is reported for some rows only, either as once, few or many, or as a class for expanded clones.

v_gene,d_gene,abundance,j_gene,CDR3nt,CDR3aa
TRBV28,TRBD1,.,TRBJ1-6,TGTGCCAGCGAAACCGCAGGGGGAGGATATTCACCCCTCCACTTT,CASETAGGGYSPLHF
TRBV5-4,.,.,TRBJ2-6,TGTGCCAGCAGCGGGGGCCCCCGCTCTGGGGCCAACGTCCTGACTTTC,CASSGGPRSGANVLTF
TRBV19,TRBD1,.,TRBJ1-2,TGTGCCAGTAGCTCCGGGACAGGAGTCTATGGCTACACCTTC,CASSSGTGVYGYTF
TRBV7-7,TRBD2,.,TRBJ2-3,TGTGCTAGCAGCTTAGCGATCGGGGGGGGCACAGATACGCAGTATTTT,CASSLAIGGGTDTQYF
TRBV19,.,.,TRBJ1-2,TGTGCCAGTAGTACTCAGACAGTCTTCTATGGCTACACCTTC,CASSTQTVFYGYTF
TRBV19,.,once,TRBJ1-1,TGTGCCAGTAGTATCCCGGGGGGGACACCGAACACTGAAGCTTTCTTT,CASSIPGGTPNTEAFF
TRBV10-3,TRBD1,.,TRBJ2-2,TGTGCCATCAGTGAGACCGACAGGGGCACCGGGGAGCTGTTTTTT,CAISETDRGTGELFF
TRBV6-6,TRBD2,once,TRBJ2-1,TGTGCCAGCAGTCCAATAGCGGGGGGAACCTACAATGAGCAGTTCTTC,CASSPIAGGTYNEQFF
TRBV11-2,.,.,TRBJ1-6,TGTGCCAGCAGCTTTCGGGGGTTGGATAATTCACCCCTCCACTTT,CASSFRGLDNSPLHF
TRBV30,TRBD1,.,TRBJ2-5,TGTGCCTGGAGTGTTGGGCAGGGGGAAAAAGAGACCCAGTACTTC,CAWSVGQGEKETQYF
TRBV18,.,.,TRBJ1-1,TGTGCCAGCTCCCGAGACAGTGTGACTGAAGCTTTCTTT,CASSRDSVTEAFF
TRBV19,.,.,TRBJ2-6,TGTGCCAGTAAGGGATTAGTAGGAGGGACCCCTGGGGCCAACGTCCTGACTTTC,CASKGLVGGTPGANVLTF
TRBV4-1,.,.,TRBJ1-3,TGCGCCAGCAGCCAAGGAGCCCCGATGGTCTCTGGAAACACCATATATTTT,CASSQGAPMVSGNTIYF
TRBV7-6,.,.,TRBJ1-6,TGTGCCAGCAGCGGGGTCCGGGGGATTTCACCCCTCCACTTT,CASSGVRGISPLHF
TRBV7-6,.,.,TRBJ2-1,TGTGCCAGCAGCTTCGGCGGGCCCGCCTCCTACAATGAGCAGTTCTTC,CASSFGGPASYNEQFF
TRBV4-2,TRBD1,.,TRBJ2-3,TGTGCCAGCAGCCCAGGACAGGGATACGATACGCAGTATTTT,CASSPGQGYDTQYF
TRBV5-1,TRBD1,.,TRBJ1-1,TGCGCCAGCAGCTTCGTACAGGGGATGCACACTGAAGCTTTCTTT,CASSFVQGMHTEAFF
TRBV10-3,.,few,TRBJ1-6,TGTGCCATCAGTGGTAGCAGCTCCTATAATTCACCCCTCCACTTT,CAISGSSSYNSPLHF
TRBV7-6,TRBD1,once,TRBJ1-5,TGTGCCAGCAGCTTACAGGGGGGCAATCAGCCCCAGCATTTT,CASSLQGGNQPQHF
TRBV19,.,few,TRBJ2-2,TGTGCCAGTAGAAACCACTGGGAGCTGTTTTTT,CASRNHWELFF
TRBV27,.,.,TRBJ1-5,TGTGCCAGCAGTTTATGGAGTCCGCCCAGCAATCAGCCCCAGCATTTT,CASSLWSPPSNQPQHF
TRBV11-2,TRBD1,.,TRBJ1-3,TGTGCCAGCAGCTTTAGCGGGACAGGGGTTGGAAACACCATATATTTT,CASSFSGTGVGNTIYF
TRBV6-6,TRBD1,many,TRBJ1-2,TGTGCCAGCAGTCCGGGACAGGGGGCCCACTATGGCTACACCTTC,CASSPGQGAHYGYTF
TRBV18,.,.,TRBJ1-1,TGTGCCAGCTCACCCGCCGTGGGGCAGAACACTGAAGCTTTCTTT,CASSPAVGQNTEAFF
TRBV19,TRBD1,.,TRBJ1-5,TGTGCCAGTAGTGGGACAGGGAACAATCAGCCCCAGCATTTT,CASSGTGNNQPQHF
TRBV5-1,.,.,TRBJ2-6,TGCGCCAGCAGGCCCCAACTTTCCTCTGGGGCCAACGTCCTGACTTTC,CASRPQLSSGANVLTF
TRBV11-2,.,.,TRBJ1-1,TGTGCCAGCAGCTTAGATCCCCTCAGGGCGAGAACTGAAGCTTTCTTT,CASSLDPLRARTEAFF
TRBV29-1,.,once,TRBJ2-2,TGCAGCGCCCCGGACAGACTGAACACCGGGGAGCTGTTTTTT,CSAPDRLNTGELFF
TRBV5-1,.,.,TRBJ1-5,TGCGCCAGCAGCTTGGGGGGAGGCAATCAGCCCCAGCATTTT,CASSLGGGNQPQHF
TRBV10-1,.,.,TRBJ1-1,TGCGCCAGCAGAGCCGGAGGGATGAACACTGAAGCTTTCTTT,CASRAGGMNTEAFF
TRBV28,.,.,TRBJ1-1,TGTGCCAGCAGTACAGGGCCCCAAGGAGCTTTCTTT,CASSTGPQGAFF
TRBV5-4,.,.,TRBJ1-2,TGTGCCAGCAGCACTGGACAAAAGTTTGGCTACACCTTC,CASSTGQKFGYTF